The T cell receptor beta chain described here comes from a study of vaccination and CD4 T cells after COVID-19. Study details: The post-COVID sampling time was a median about 95 days after diagnosis, ranging from 35 to 161.

In the case of this clonotype: Its antigen is unknown.

Specified treatment: approximately 11-day PBMC culture with coronavirus spike peptide pools or control peptides (ViraFEST assay). The Oncomine TCR Beta short-read assay sequenced DNA from cultured CD4+ T cells. TCRdb re-derived calls from the PCR reads in MiXCR, one entry per CDR3 protein. The sample has approximately 15,000 distinct CDR3 sequences, approximately 60% seen once. The receptor's source is a human donor who had recovered from COVID-19. The specimen sequenced was CD4+ T cells from blood, cultured in vitro.

The DNA of the CDR3 is TGTGCCAGCAGCTTCCCAGGGAGGATGGCTTTCTTT. Encoded protein: CASSFPGRMAFF. This chain links TRBV7-3 with TRBJ1-1, with TRBD1 as a possible D gene (5 bases). CDR3 length: 12 residues. V was shortened by 3 bases and J by 11 bases, with 13 bases between the two germline ends. Looked up from germline, CDR1 is SGHTA and CDR2 is FQGTGA.